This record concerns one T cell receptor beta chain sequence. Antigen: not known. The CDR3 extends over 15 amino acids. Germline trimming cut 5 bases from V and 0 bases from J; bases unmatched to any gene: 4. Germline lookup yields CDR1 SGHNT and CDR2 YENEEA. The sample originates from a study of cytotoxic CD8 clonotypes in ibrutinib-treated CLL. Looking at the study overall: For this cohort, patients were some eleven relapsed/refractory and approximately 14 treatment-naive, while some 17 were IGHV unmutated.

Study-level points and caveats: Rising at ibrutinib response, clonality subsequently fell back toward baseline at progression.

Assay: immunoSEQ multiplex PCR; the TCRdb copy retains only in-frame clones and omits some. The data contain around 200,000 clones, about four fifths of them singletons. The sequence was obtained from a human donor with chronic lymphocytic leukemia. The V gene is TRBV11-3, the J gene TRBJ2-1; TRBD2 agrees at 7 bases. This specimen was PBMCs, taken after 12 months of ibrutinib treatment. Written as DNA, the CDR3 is TGTGCCAGCAGCGGCGGGGAGGGCTCCTACAATGAGCAGTTCTTC. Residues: CASSGGEGSYNEQFF.